Described below is a single TCR beta chain sequence and its context. The data stem from a study of T cell responses to AZD1222 COVID-19 vaccine. Data came from immunoSEQ multiplex PCR; TCRdb stores just in-frame clones and leaves some out. The profile covers around 120,000 clones, with 85% to 90% appearing a single time and under 9% taken by the ten largest. This CDR3 has 15 residues. J gave up 10 bases and V 5 bases, and 8 bases lay outside the gene matches. The germline V gene has CDR1 SEHNR and CDR2 FQNEAQ (reference sequence). This chain links TRBV7-9 with TRBJ1-6; TRBD1 agrees at 10 bases. This clonotype was obtained from an adult in good health. The sequencing used peripheral blood, collected on day 0 of AZD1222 vaccination. The CDR3: CASSGGQGGNSPLHF. Written as DNA, the CDR3 is TGTGCCAGCAGCGGTGGACAGGGGGGTAACTCACCCCTCCACTTT.